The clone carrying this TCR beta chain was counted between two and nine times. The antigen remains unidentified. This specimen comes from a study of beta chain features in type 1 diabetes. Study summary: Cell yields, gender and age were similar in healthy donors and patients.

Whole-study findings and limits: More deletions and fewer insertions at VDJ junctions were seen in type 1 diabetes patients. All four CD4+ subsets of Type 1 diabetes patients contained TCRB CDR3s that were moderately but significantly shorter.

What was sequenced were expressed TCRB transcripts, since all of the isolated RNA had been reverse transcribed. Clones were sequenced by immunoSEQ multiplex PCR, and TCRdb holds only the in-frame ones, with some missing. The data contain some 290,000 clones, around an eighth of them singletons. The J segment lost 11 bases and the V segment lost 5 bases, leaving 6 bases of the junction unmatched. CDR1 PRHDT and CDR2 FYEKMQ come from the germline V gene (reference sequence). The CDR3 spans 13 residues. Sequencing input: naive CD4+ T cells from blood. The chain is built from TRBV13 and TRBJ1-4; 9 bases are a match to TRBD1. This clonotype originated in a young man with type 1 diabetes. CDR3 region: CASSTTGQGKLFF. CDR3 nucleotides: TGTGCCAGCAGCACCACCGGACAGGGGAAACTGTTTTTT.